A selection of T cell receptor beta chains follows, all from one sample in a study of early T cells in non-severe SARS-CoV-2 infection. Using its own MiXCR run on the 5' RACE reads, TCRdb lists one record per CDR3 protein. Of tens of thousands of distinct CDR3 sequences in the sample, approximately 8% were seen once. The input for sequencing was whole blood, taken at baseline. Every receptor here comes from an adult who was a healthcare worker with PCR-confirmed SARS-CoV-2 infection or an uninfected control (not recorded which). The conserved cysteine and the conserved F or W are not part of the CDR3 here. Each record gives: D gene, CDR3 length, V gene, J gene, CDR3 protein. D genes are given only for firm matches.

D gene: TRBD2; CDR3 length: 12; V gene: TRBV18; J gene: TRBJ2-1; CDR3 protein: ASSGLAGPSEQF
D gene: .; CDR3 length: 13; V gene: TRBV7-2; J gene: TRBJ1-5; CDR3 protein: ASSLAQGSNQPQH
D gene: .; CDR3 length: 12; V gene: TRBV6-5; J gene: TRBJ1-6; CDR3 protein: ASSLQGPNSPLH
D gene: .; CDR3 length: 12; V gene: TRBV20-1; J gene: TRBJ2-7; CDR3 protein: SARVHTTGTEQY
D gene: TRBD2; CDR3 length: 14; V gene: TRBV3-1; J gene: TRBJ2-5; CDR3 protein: ASSWRTSGGQETQY
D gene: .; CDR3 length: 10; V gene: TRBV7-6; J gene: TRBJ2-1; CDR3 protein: ASSLGWGEQF
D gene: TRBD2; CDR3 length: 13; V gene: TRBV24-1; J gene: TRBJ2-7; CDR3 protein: ATSDSGTSSYEQY
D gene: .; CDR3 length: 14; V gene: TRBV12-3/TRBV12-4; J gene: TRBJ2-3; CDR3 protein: ASSLSGWGFEDTQY
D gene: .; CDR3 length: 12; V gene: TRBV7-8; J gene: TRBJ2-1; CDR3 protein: ASSGTPSYNEQF
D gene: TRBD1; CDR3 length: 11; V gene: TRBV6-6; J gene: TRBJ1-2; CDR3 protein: ASREGQGYGYT
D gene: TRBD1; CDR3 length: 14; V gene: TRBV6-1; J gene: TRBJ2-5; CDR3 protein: ASSEARTGTSETQY
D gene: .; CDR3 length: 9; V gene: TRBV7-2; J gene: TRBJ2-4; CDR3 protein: ASSPRNIQY
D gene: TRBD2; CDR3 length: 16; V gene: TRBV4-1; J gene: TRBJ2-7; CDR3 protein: ASSQEGLAGVESYEQY
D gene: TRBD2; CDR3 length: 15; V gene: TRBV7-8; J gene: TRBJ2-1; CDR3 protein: ASSLAQSGRKYGEQF
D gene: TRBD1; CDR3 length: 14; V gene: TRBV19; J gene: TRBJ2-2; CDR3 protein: ASSNEPGQGTGELF
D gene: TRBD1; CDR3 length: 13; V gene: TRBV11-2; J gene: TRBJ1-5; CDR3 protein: ASSLNPTGDQPQH
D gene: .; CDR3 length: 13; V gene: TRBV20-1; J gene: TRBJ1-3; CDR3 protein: SAKPTGTSGNTIY
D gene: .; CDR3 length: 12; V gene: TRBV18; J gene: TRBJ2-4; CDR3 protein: ASSPPGAKNIQY
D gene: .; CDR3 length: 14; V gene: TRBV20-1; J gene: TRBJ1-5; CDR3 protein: SATRFRQEPGQPQH
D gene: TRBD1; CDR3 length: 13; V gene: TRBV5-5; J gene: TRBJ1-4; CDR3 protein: ASSLTGGPNEKLF
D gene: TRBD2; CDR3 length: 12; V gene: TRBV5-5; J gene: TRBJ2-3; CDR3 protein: ASSWLAGSDTQY
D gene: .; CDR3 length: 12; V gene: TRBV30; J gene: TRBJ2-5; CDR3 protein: AWASGRGSETQY
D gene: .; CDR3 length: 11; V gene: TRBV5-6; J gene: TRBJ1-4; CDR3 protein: ASSLAQGEKLF
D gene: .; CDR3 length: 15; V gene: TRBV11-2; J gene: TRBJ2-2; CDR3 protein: ASSLAWAGPLTGELF
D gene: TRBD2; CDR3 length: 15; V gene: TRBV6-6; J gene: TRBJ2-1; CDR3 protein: ASSYMAGGPPYNEQF
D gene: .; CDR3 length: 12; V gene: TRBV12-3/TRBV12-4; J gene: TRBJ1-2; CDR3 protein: ASSLGPGNYGYT